The 20 T cell receptor beta chains below were found in one sample sequenced in a study of cytomegalovirus exposure and HLA in healthy donors. PCR amplification relied on 60 Vbeta primers (plus 13 Jbeta primers). The assay was immunoSEQ multiplex PCR, and TCRdb's table has in-frame clones only and misses some. The table lists about 170,000 clones, 85% of them singletons. The source material was PBMCs. All receptors come from a boy younger than 10 in good health and CMV-seronegative.

This chain joins TRBV5-1 and TRBJ2-5, with D tentatively TRBD2 (6 bases). The assigned J gene may be wrong: the sequence end matches TRBJ2-7 better. Germline V gene data show CDR1 as SGHRS and CDR2 as YFSETQ. The CDR3 is 16 residues long. The CDR3: CASSLGVGSGIYEQYF. The CDR3 bases are TGCGCCAGCAGCTTGGGTGTAGGTAGCGGAATATACGAGCAGTACTTC.

The rearrangement joins TRBV6-1 to TRBJ1-1, with D maybe TRBD1 (5 bases). Trimming took 6 bases from V and 5 from J, leaving 13 bases between them. The germline V gene has CDR1 MNHNS and CDR2 SASEGT. CDR3 length: 13 amino acids. CDR3 loop: CASSLTGITEAFF. The CDR3 bases are TGTGCCAGCAGCCTAACAGGTATTACTGAAGCTTTCTTT.

CDR3 sequence: CASSLVGAGNTIYF. The CDR3 DNA follows: TGTGCCAGCAGCTTAGTAGGGGCCGGAAACACCATATATTTT. V usage is TRBV7-9 and J usage is TRBJ1-3, with a weak D call TRBD1 (5 bases). Trimming stripped 1 base from V and 4 bases from J, with 8 bases between. The CDR3 totals 14 residues. Germline CDR1 reads SEHNR; CDR2 reads FQNEAQ (reference sequence).

Concerning this clone itself: The same CDR3 can be traced to other DNA sequences in this sample. V usage is TRBV27 and J usage is TRBJ2-1, with a weak D call TRBD1 (6 bases). The germline V gene encodes CDR1 MNHEY and CDR2 SMNVEV (reference sequence). V was cut by 2 bases and J by 2 bases, with 7 bases left in between. The CDR3 has 14 amino acids. CDR3 in DNA: TGTGCCAGCAGTTTACGGGACACCTACAATGAGCAGTTCTTC. This gives the protein CASSLRDTYNEQFF.

This chain links TRBV6-5 with TRBJ2-5, with TRBD1 matching over 8 bases. There are 14 residues in the CDR3. Per the germline V gene, CDR1 is MNHEY and CDR2 is SVGAGI. V shed 6 bases, J shed 5 bases, and the junction held 8 bases outside the gene matches. The CDR3: CASSRNGQGETQYF. The CDR3 bases are TGTGCCAGCAGCAGAAACGGACAGGGTGAGACCCAGTACTTC.

This sequence joins TRBV5-4 and TRBJ2-2; 9 positions match TRBD2. Germline values: CDR1 SGHNT, CDR2 YYREEE (reference sequence). The CDR3 is made up of 15 amino acids. After removal of 4 bases from V and 5 bases from J, the junction contained 6 bases not matched to a gene. The CDR3 loop is CASSVAGVGTGELFF. The CDR3 nucleotides read TGTGCCAGCAGCGTAGCGGGAGTTGGTACCGGGGAGCTGTTTTTT.

The V and J genes are TRBV10-3 and TRBJ2-1; the match to TRBD1 covers 7 bases. CDR1 and CDR2 from the germline V gene are ENHRY and SYGVKD. The trim removed 3 bases at V and 4 bases at J, leaving 6 bases unmatched. This CDR3 is 15 amino acids long. CDR3 protein: CAISDPAGGYNEQFF. The CDR3 bases are TGTGCCATCAGTGACCCCGCAGGGGGATACAATGAGCAGTTCTTC.

The J gene is TRBJ2-1, the V gene TRBV7-6, with D possibly TRBD2 on 7 matching bases. Per germline, CDR1 SGHVS and CDR2 FNYEAQ. V was pared by 3 bases and J by 8 bases, with 14 bases between. The CDR3 length is 14 residues. The CDR3: CASSLGGGLDEQFF. The DNA for the CDR3 is TGTGCCAGCAGCTTGGGGGGGGGCCTTGATGAGCAGTTCTTC.

The V call is TRBV5-1, the J call TRBJ1-2, with D hard to call. Germline V gives CDR1 SGHRS, CDR2 YFSETQ. CDR3 size: 15 residues. With 3 bases removed from V and 6 bases from J, the gap between germline ends came to 18 bases. The DNA of the CDR3 is TGCGCCAGCAGCTCCCTGTGGAGGGCGGATGATGGCTACACCTTC. This gives the protein CASSSLWRADDGYTF.

The rearrangement links TRBV11-2 to TRBJ2-5; maybe TRBD1 (6 bases). The V end was cut by 5 bases, the J end by 4 bases, with 17 bases between. CDR3 size: 15 residues. The germline V gene encodes CDR1 SGHAT and CDR2 FQNNGV. The CDR3 here is CASSPDRPRAETQYF. CDR3 bases: TGTGCCAGCAGCCCCGACAGGCCCAGGGCAGAGACCCAGTACTTC.

The chain couples TRBV6-6 to TRBJ2-1, with 11 bases aligning to TRBD1. The CDR3 is made up of 13 amino acids. Per the germline V gene, CDR1 is MNHNY and CDR2 is SVGAGI (reference sequence). J was trimmed by 9 bases and V by 6 bases; bases with no gene match: 4. The DNA for the CDR3 is TGTGCCAGCAGCGGACAGGGGGCGGCTGAGCAGTTCTTC. Translation gives CASSGQGAAEQFF.

The chain is built from TRBV5-6 and TRBJ2-1; 9 bases are a match to TRBD2. The CDR3 covers 15 residues. Trimming took 0 bases from V and 3 from J; bases not matched to a gene: 1. Germline V gene lookup returns CDR1 SGHDT and CDR2 YYEEEE. CDR3 in DNA: TGTGCCAGCAGCTTGGGCGGGAGGGGCTACAATGAGCAGTTCTTC. Its translation is CASSLGGRGYNEQFF.

This chain joins TRBV6-6 and TRBJ2-2; 7 nucleotides line up with TRBD2. The CDR3 contains 14 residues. The germline V gene has CDR1 MNHNY and CDR2 SVGAGI (reference sequence). Trimming at V came to 6 bases and at J to 3 bases, leaving 4 bases not matched to a gene. The CDR3 DNA is TGTGCCAGCAGCAAAACTAGCGACACCGGGGAGCTGTTTTTT. Encoded protein: CASSKTSDTGELFF.

The gene calls are TRBV19 and TRBJ2-7; tentative D call: TRBD2 (6 bases). Trimming shortened V by 3 bases and J by 1 base, and 19 bases separated the two germline ends. The CDR3 is 17 amino acids. CDR1 is LNHDA, CDR2 SQIVND, per germline (reference sequence). The CDR3 reads CASSISGGDLYSYEQYF. The CDR3 DNA sequence: TGTGCCAGTAGTATTTCCGGCGGGGATCTTTATTCCTACGAGCAGTACTTC.

This rearrangement joins TRBV6-1 to TRBJ2-2; TRBD1 might be the D (6 bases). Trimming left V 6 bases short and J 2 bases short, with 13 bases between. Germline lookup yields CDR1 MNHNS and CDR2 SASEGT. The CDR3 length is 15 residues. CDR3 protein: CASRKTGTNTGELFF. CDR3 bases: TGTGCCAGCAGAAAGACAGGAACAAACACCGGGGAGCTGTTTTTT.

The chain joins TRBV19 to TRBJ1-1; the match to TRBD1 covers 10 bases. The CDR3 sequence is 16 residues long. Germline assignment: CDR1 LNHDA and CDR2 SQIVND (reference sequence). Trimming removed 5 bases from V and 6 bases from J; junction bases left unmatched: 12. CDR3 coding DNA: TGTGCCAGTAGTTTCCTACGACAGGGGGCGTACCCTGAAGCTTTCTTT. Its protein is CASSFLRQGAYPEAFF.

The gene calls are TRBV5-8 and TRBJ2-7, with a tentative D call TRBD1 (5 bases). This CDR3 is 13 amino acids long. Trimming shortened V by 4 bases and J by 4 bases, and 12 bases separated the two germline ends. In germline, CDR1 is SGHTS, CDR2 YDEGEE. CDR3: CASSRTRVYEQYV. The CDR3 DNA follows: TGTGCCAGCAGCCGAACCAGGGTGTACGAGCAGTACGTC.

The gene calls are TRBV4-1 and TRBJ1-4; D unresolved. CDR3 length: 15 residues. Germline V CDR1 and CDR2: MGHRA, YSYEKL. Trimming cost V 1 base and J 8 bases, with 14 bases left between them. Here the CDR3 reads CASSQADLGVEKLFF. The CDR3 DNA sequence: TGCGCCAGCAGCCAAGCCGACCTGGGCGTGGAAAAACTGTTTTTT.

This sequence joins TRBV7-2 and TRBJ2-5; D call uncertain. Deletions cut 5 bases from V and 2 bases from J, with 3 bases between. The length of the CDR3 is 11 residues. Germline values: CDR1 SGHTA, CDR2 FQGNSA. CDR3 nucleotides: TGTGCCAGCAGCGCGCAAGAGACCCAGTACTTC. The encoded protein is CASSAQETQYF.

V usage is TRBV19 and J usage is TRBJ2-3; TRBD1 agrees at 8 bases. The length of the CDR3 is 15 residues. V lost 7 bases to trimming and J lost 0 bases; unmatched junction nucleotides: 6. Per germline, CDR1 LNHDA and CDR2 SQIVND (reference sequence). The CDR3 region is CASKETGDSTDTQYF. The CDR3 nucleotides read TGTGCCAGTAAGGAGACAGGGGATAGCACAGATACGCAGTATTTT. The variable domain in full, with the rest retrieved from reference TRBV19 and TRBJ2-3, is DGGITQSPKYLFRKEGQNVTLSCEQNLNHDAMYWYRQDPGQGLRLIYYSQIVNDFQKGDIAEGYSVSREKKESFPLTVTSAQKNPTAFYLCASKETGDSTDTQYFGPGTRLTVL.